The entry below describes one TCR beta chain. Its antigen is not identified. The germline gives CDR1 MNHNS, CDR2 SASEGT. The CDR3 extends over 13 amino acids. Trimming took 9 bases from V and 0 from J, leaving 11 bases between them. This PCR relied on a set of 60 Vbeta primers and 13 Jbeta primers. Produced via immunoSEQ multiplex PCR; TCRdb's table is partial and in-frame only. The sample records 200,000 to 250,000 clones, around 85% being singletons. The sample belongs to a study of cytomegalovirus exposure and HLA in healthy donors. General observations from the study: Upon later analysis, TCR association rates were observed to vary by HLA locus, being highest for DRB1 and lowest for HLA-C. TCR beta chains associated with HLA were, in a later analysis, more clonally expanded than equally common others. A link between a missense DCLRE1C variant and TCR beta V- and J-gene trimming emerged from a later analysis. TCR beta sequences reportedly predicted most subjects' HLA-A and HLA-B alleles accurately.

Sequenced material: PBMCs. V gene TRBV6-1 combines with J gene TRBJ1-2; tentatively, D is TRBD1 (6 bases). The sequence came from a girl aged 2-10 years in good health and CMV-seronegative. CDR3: CASTDSPNYGYTF. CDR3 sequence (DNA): TGTGCCAGTACGGACAGTCCTAACTATGGCTACACCTTC.